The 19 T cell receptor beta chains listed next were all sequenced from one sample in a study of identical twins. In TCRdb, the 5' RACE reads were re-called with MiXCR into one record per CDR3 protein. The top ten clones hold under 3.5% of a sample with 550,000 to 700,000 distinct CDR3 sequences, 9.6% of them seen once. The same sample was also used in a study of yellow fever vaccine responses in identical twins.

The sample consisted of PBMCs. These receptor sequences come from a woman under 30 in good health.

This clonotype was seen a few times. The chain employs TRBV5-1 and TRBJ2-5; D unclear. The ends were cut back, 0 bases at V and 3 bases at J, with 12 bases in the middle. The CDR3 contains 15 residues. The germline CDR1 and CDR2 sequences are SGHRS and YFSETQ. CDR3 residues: CASSLDGWVEETQYF. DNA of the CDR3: TGCGCCAGCAGCTTGGATGGCTGGGTTGAAGAGACCCAGTACTTC.

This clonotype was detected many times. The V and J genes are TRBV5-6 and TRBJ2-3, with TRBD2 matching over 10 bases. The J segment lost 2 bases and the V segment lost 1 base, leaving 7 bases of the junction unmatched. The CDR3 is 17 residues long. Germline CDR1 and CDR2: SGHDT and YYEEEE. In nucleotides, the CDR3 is TGTGCCAGCAGCTTGCGGCTAGCGGGGGCGTACACAGATACGCAGTATTTT. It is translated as CASSLRLAGAYTDTQYF.

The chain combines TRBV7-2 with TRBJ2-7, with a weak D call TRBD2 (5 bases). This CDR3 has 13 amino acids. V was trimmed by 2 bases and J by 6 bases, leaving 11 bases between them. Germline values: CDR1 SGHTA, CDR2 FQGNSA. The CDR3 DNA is TGTGCCAGCAGCTTAACGGCGGGCCGCGAGCAGTACTTC. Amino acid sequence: CASSLTAGREQYF.

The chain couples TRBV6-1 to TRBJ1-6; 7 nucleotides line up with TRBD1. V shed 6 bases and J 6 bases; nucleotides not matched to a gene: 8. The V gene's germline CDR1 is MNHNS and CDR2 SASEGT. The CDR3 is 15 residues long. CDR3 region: CASRWYRDSNSPLHF. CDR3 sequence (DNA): TGTGCCAGCAGATGGTACCGGGACAGTAATTCACCCCTCCACTTT.

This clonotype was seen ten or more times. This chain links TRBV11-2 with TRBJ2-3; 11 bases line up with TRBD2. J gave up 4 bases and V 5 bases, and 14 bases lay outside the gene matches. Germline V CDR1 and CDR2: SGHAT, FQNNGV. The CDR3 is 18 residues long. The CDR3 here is CASSDGGASGRRADTQYF. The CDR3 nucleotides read TGTGCCAGCAGCGACGGGGGGGCTAGCGGGAGGAGGGCAGATACGCAGTATTTT. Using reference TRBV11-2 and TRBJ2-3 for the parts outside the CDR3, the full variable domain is EAGVAQSPRYKIIEKRQSVAFWCNPISGHATLYWYQQILGQGPKLLIQFQNNGVVDDSQLPKDRFSAERLKGVDSTLKIQPAKLEDSAVYLCASSDGGASGRRADTQYFGPGTRLTVL.

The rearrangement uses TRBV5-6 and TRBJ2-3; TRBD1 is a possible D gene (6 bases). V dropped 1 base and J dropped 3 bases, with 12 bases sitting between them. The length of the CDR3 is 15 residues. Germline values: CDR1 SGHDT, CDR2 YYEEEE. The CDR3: CASSLPGAVTDTQYF. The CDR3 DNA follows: TGTGCCAGCAGCTTGCCAGGGGCGGTTACAGATACGCAGTATTTT.

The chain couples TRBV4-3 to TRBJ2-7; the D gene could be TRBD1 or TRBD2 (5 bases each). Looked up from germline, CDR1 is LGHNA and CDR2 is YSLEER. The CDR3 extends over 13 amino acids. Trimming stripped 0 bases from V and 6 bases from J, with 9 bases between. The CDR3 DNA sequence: TGCGCCAGCAGCCAAGATTGGGGGTTCGAGCAGTACTTC. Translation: CASSQDWGFEQYF.

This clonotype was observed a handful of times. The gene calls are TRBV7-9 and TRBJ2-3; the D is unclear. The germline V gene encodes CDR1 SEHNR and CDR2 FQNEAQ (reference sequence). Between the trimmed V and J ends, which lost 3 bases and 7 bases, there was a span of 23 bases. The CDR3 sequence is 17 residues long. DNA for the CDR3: TGTGCCAGCAGCTTTTCCGGGTCTCAGACTGCCCCACATACGCAGTATTTT. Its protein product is CASSFSGSQTAPHTQYF.

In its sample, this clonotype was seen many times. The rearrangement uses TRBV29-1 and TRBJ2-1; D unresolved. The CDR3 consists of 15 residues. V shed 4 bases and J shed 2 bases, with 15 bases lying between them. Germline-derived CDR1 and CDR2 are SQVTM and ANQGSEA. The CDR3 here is CSVVDPRQAYNEQFF. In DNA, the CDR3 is TGCAGCGTTGTTGACCCGAGACAAGCCTACAATGAGCAGTTCTTC.

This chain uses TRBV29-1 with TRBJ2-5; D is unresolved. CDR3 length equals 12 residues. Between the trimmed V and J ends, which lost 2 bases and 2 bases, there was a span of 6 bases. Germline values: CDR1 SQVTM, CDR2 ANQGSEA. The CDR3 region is CSVEHRQETQYF. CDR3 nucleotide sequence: TGCAGCGTTGAACACAGACAAGAGACCCAGTACTTC.

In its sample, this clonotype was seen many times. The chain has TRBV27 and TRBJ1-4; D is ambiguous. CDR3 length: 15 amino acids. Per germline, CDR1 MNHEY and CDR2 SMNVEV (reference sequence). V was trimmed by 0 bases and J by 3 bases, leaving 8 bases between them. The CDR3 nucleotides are TGTGCCAGCAGTTTATCAATGGTATCTAATGAAAAACTGTTTTTT. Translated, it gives CASSLSMVSNEKLFF.

This CDR3 is CASSVGQATYEQYF. Written as DNA, the CDR3 is TGTGCCAGCAGTGTGGGACAGGCAACCTACGAGCAGTACTTC. The rearrangement links TRBV2 to TRBJ2-7; 8 bases align to TRBD1. CDR3 length: 14 residues. V shed 4 bases, J shed 2 bases, and the junction held 4 bases outside the gene matches. Germline V gene sequence: CDR1 SNHLY, CDR2 FYNNEI. Full variable domain (rest looked up from reference TRBV2 and TRBJ2-7): EPEVTQTPSHQVTQMGQEVILRCVPISNHLYFYWYRQILGQKVEFLVSFYNNEISEKSEIFDDQFSVERPDGSNFTLKIRSTKLEDSAMYFCASSVGQATYEQYFGPGTRLTVT.

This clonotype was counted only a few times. The CDR3 region is CASSSHYSTGYNEQFF. The CDR3, as DNA: TGTGCCAGCAGCTCTCACTACTCAACAGGATACAATGAGCAGTTCTTC. V usage is TRBV5-5 and J usage is TRBJ2-1; perhaps TRBD1 as D (5 bases). V was trimmed by 3 bases and J by 4 bases, leaving 17 bases between them. CDR3 length: 16 amino acids. Germline-derived CDR1 and CDR2 are SGHKS and YYEKEE (reference sequence).

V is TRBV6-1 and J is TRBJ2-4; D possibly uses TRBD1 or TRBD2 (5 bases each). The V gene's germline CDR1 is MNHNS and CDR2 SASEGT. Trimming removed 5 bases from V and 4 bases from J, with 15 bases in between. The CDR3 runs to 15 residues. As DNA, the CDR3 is TGTGCCAGCAGTCCCCATGGCAGGGAGAAAAACATTCAGTACTTC. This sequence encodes CASSPHGREKNIQYF.

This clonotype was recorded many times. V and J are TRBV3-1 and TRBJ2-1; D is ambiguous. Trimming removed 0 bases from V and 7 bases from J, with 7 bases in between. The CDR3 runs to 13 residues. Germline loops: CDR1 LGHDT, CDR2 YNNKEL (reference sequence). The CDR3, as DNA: TGTGCCAGCAGCCAAGATAGCTGGAATGAGCAGTTCTTC. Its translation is CASSQDSWNEQFF.

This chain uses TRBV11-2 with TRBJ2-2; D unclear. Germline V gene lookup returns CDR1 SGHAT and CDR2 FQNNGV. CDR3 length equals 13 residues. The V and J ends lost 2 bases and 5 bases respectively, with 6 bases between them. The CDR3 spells CASSLHGTGELFF. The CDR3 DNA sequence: TGTGCCAGCAGCTTACATGGGACCGGGGAGCTGTTTTTT.

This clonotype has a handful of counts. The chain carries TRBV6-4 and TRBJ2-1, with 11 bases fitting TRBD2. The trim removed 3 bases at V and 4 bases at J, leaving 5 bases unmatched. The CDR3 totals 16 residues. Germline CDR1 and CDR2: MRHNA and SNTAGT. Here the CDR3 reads CASSELAGGLYNEQFF. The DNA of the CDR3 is TGTGCCAGCAGTGAGTTAGCGGGAGGGCTTTACAATGAGCAGTTCTTC.

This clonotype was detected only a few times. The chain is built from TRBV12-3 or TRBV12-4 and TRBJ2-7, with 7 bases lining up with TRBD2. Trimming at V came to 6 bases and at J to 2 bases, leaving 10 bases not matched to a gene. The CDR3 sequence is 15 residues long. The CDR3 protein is CASSPYTTSTYEQYF. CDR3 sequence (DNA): TGTGCCAGCAGCCCTTATACGACTAGCACCTACGAGCAGTACTTC.

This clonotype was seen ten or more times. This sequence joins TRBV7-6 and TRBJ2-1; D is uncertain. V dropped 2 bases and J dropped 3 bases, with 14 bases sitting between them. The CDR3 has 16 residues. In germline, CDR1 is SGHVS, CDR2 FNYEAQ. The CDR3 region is CASSLLYGLDYNEQFF. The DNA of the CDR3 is TGTGCCAGCAGCTTACTCTACGGGCTGGACTACAATGAGCAGTTCTTC.